Presented here are 23 T cell receptor beta chains from one specimen sequenced in a study of identical twins. TCRdb fed the 5' RACE reads into MiXCR, producing one record per CDR3 protein. The sample records about 730,000 distinct CDR3 sequences, 21% being singletons. These same records also appear under a second study, on T cells expressing NK-cell markers.

Input material: PBMCs. The receptor set was obtained from a woman aged 18-29 years in good health.

The V and J genes are TRBV29-1 and TRBJ2-5; 7 bases map to TRBD1. The junction had 14 bases not matched to a gene; V was cut back by 6 bases and J by 4 bases. Germline V gene lookup returns CDR1 SQVTM and CDR2 ANQGSEA. This CDR3 is 15 amino acids long. The CDR3 DNA reads as TGCAGCGTGAGTTTAGGGACAGCGGCCCGAGAGACCCAGTACTTC. Residues: CSVSLGTAARETQYF.

The rearrangement links TRBV21-1 to TRBJ1-1; the D call TRBD1 from the table was never checked on the DNA. TRBV21-1 counts as a pseudogene. This CDR3 is 13 amino acids long. CDR3 in amino acids: CASSKNRGTEAFF. CDR3 DNA sequence: TGTGCCAGCAGCAAAAACCGGGGCACTGAAGCTTTCTTT.

The chain has TRBV20-1 and TRBJ2-3, with D possibly being TRBD2 (6 bases). Germline V gene lookup returns CDR1 DFQATT and CDR2 SNEGSKA (reference sequence). V was cut by 2 bases and J by 4 bases, with 13 bases left in between. The CDR3 covers 14 residues. The CDR3 DNA reads as TGCAGTGCTAGAAGACCGGGAGTTGCAGATACGCAGTATTTT. It specifies CSARRPGVADTQYF.

The J gene is TRBJ2-4, the V gene TRBV29-1; 11 bases line up with TRBD1. Unmatched junction bases numbered 10, after V lost 6 bases and J lost 6 bases. Germline V gene sequence: CDR1 SQVTM, CDR2 ANQGSEA. CDR3 length equals 15 residues. CDR3: CSVAGTGGDRNIQYF. In DNA, the CDR3 is TGCAGCGTAGCCGGGACAGGGGGGGATAGAAACATTCAGTACTTC.

The chain is built from TRBV6-6 and TRBJ2-5; D call uncertain. CDR3 length: 12 residues. The germline V and J ends were trimmed by 2 bases and 7 bases, with 8 bases remaining between them. The germline gives CDR1 MNHNY, CDR2 SVGAGI (reference sequence). CDR3 loop: CASSYLGRTQYF. CDR3 in DNA: TGTGCCAGCAGTTACCTTGGCAGGACCCAGTACTTC.

V gene TRBV12-3 or TRBV12-4 combines with J gene TRBJ1-2; the D is unclear. Trimming pared 6 bases from V and 6 bases from J, leaving 14 bases between. This CDR3 comprises 13 residues. The DNA of the CDR3 is TGTGCCAGCAGCACCGGACCGAAGGATGGCTACACCTTC. Amino acids: CASSTGPKDGYTF.

This rearrangement joins TRBV14 to TRBJ1-5; D ambiguous. The CDR3 totals 16 residues. Germline V gene data show CDR1 as SGHDN and CDR2 as FVKESK. V was trimmed by 1 base and J by 0 bases, leaving 10 bases between them. The CDR3 loop is CASSQAGDYSNQPQHF. The CDR3 bases are TGTGCCAGCAGCCAAGCTGGAGACTATAGCAATCAGCCCCAGCATTTT.

This clonotype appeared many times. The V call is TRBV20-1, the J call TRBJ2-6; 7 bases match TRBD2. The CDR3 is 16 amino acids. V trimming: 3 bases; J trimming: 0 bases; junction bases outside the gene matches: 5. Looked up from germline, CDR1 is DFQATT and CDR2 is SNEGSKA (reference sequence). Here the CDR3 reads CSASPGGFSGANVLTF. CDR3 nucleotides: TGCAGTGCTAGCCCCGGGGGGTTCTCTGGGGCCAACGTCCTGACTTTC.

V usage is TRBV20-1 and J usage is TRBJ2-7; 12 nucleotides line up with TRBD1. Per germline, CDR1 DFQATT and CDR2 SNEGSKA (reference sequence). The J segment lost 4 bases and the V segment lost 3 bases, leaving 7 bases of the junction unmatched. This CDR3 spans 15 amino acids. The CDR3 spells CSASSGQGARYEQYF. As DNA, the CDR3 is TGCAGTGCTAGTTCGGGACAGGGGGCCCGATACGAGCAGTACTTC.

This rearrangement joins TRBV10-3 to TRBJ2-7; D possibly corresponds to TRBD2 (6 bases). Trimming pared 5 bases from V and 5 bases from J, leaving 13 bases between. Germline loops: CDR1 ENHRY, CDR2 SYGVKD. This CDR3 comprises 13 residues. In DNA, the CDR3 is TGTGCCATCAGTAGACTAGAATCGGACGAGCAGTACTTC. Encoded protein: CAISRLESDEQYF.

V usage is TRBV11-1 and J usage is TRBJ2-1; weak D call: TRBD2 (6 bases). Germline V gene sequence: CDR1 SGHAT, CDR2 FQDESV (reference sequence). The CDR3 runs to 18 residues. Deletions cut 5 bases from V and 0 bases from J, with 20 bases between. The CDR3 reads CASSRDRGGDRSYNEQFF. CDR3 DNA: TGTGCCAGCAGCCGTGATAGGGGCGGGGATCGCTCCTACAATGAGCAGTTCTTC.

This clonotype was seen only a few times. V is TRBV20-1 and J is TRBJ2-7; 11 nucleotides line up with TRBD2. The CDR3 has 17 amino acids. Germline loops: CDR1 DFQATT, CDR2 SNEGSKA (reference sequence). V was pared by 3 bases and J by 0 bases, with 10 bases of the junction left unmatched. CDR3 nucleotide sequence: TGCAGTGCTAGGAGGCCTAGCGGGAGGCAAAGCTCCTACGAGCAGTACTTC. Translation: CSARRPSGRQSSYEQYF.

The chain employs TRBV25-1 and TRBJ2-3; TRBD1 is a possible D gene (5 bases). Trimming left V 3 bases short and J 6 bases short, with 13 bases between. This CDR3 contains 14 residues. Germline lookup yields CDR1 MGHDK and CDR2 SYGVNS. The CDR3 DNA reads as TGTGCCAGCAGTGACAGGGCGTTTTGGGATACGCAGTATTTT. Its translation is CASSDRAFWDTQYF.

This clonotype has more than one count but fewer than ten. The J gene is TRBJ2-1, the V gene TRBV12-3 or TRBV12-4, with D possibly called TRBD1 or TRBD2 (5 bases each). This CDR3 region has 15 residues. V gave up 6 bases and J gave up 0 bases, with 12 bases separating them. The CDR3: CASSPGTHSYNEQFF. CDR3 nucleotides: TGTGCCAGCAGCCCCGGGACCCACTCCTACAATGAGCAGTTCTTC.

The rearrangement joins TRBV10-3 to TRBJ2-1; D call uncertain. With 10 bases removed from V and 0 bases from J, the gap between germline ends came to 16 bases. CDR3 length: 15 residues. Germline values: CDR1 ENHRY, CDR2 SYGVKD. The CDR3 DNA reads TGTGCCAGTCAGGTAGTAAGAAGCTCCTACAATGAGCAGTTCTTC. It codes for CASQVVRSSYNEQFF.

This clonotype was recorded a few times. As the CDR3 is not closed by the conserved phenylalanine or tryptophan, this likely results from a read error. It is unclear where the CDR3 begins or ends on the DNA, so no DNA is shown, and the CDR3 is as TCRdb lists it. The J gene is TRBJ2-5, the V gene TRBV6-5; the table's D call, TRBD1, was not checked against the DNA. CDR1 is MNHEY and CDR2 is SVGAGI in the germline V gene. 14 amino acids form the CDR3, both terminal residues included. The CDR3: CASSFPHPGPASGI.

This clonotype was seen more than once but under ten times. The chain joins TRBV5-1 to TRBJ2-3; no definite D call. Trimming removed 7 bases at V and 2 bases at J, with 17 bases between. CDR1 is SGHRS and CDR2 is YFSETQ in the germline V gene. The CDR3 runs 15 residues. This CDR3 is CASATQLFDTDTQYF. For the CDR3, the DNA is TGCGCCAGCGCGACACAACTCTTTGACACAGATACGCAGTATTTT.

This clonotype was observed a few times. This chain uses TRBV7-2 with TRBJ2-1; D is possibly TRBD1 (5 bases). V was cut by 5 bases and J by 7 bases, with 18 bases left in between. The CDR3 is made up of 15 amino acids. CDR1 and CDR2 (germline): SGHTA, FQGNSA. CDR3 DNA sequence: TGTGCCAGCAGCCCCTGGGCAGGGCGTCAGAATGAGCAGTTCTTC. Translating it yields CASSPWAGRQNEQFF.

This chain uses TRBV24-1 with TRBJ2-1; weak D call: TRBD2 (6 bases). Germline V gives CDR1 KGHDR, CDR2 SFDVKD. V was trimmed by 4 bases and J by 0 bases, leaving 21 bases between them. CDR3 size: 19 residues. In nucleotides, the CDR3 is TGTGCCACCAGTGACACCCCCGGCGGGGCGGTGGGCTCCTACAATGAGCAGTTCTTC. Protein product: CATSDTPGGAVGSYNEQFF.

This chain uses TRBV12-3 or TRBV12-4 with TRBJ2-5; no reliable D call. CDR3 length: 15 residues. With 3 bases removed from V and 2 bases from J, the gap between germline ends came to 13 bases. The CDR3 loop reads CASSFPAGTQETQYF. Written as DNA, the CDR3 is TGTGCCAGCAGTTTCCCCGCAGGAACGCAAGAGACCCAGTACTTC.

This clonotype was seen a handful of times. J is TRBJ1-1 and V is TRBV29-1; TRBD1 might be the D (6 bases). CDR3 length equals 11 residues. Germline assignment: CDR1 SQVTM and CDR2 ANQGSEA. Trimming took 6 bases from V and 4 from J, leaving 9 bases between them. As DNA, the CDR3 is TGCAGCGTGCAGGGGTCCACTGAAGCTTTCTTT. It codes for CSVQGSTEAFF.

The chain employs TRBV20-1 and TRBJ2-1, with 7 bases that match TRBD1. CDR1 is DFQATT and CDR2 is SNEGSKA in the germline V gene (reference sequence). The V and J ends lost 6 bases and 5 bases, in that order; junction bases with no gene match: 10. The CDR3 is made up of 14 amino acids. The CDR3 DNA follows: TGCAGTGCAACAGGGGCAGGGCCCAACAATGAGCAGTTCTTC. Protein: CSATGAGPNNEQFF.

The CDR3 nucleotides are TGCGCCAGCAGCCTGTACCGGGAGTCTCCGCGCGATACGCAGTATTTT. Amino acids: CASSLYRESPRDTQYF. The rearrangement links TRBV5-1 to TRBJ2-3, with D possibly TRBD2 on 6 matching bases. This CDR3 is built from 16 residues. V was cut by 4 bases and J by 6 bases, with 21 bases left in between. The germline V gene has CDR1 SGHRS and CDR2 YFSETQ.